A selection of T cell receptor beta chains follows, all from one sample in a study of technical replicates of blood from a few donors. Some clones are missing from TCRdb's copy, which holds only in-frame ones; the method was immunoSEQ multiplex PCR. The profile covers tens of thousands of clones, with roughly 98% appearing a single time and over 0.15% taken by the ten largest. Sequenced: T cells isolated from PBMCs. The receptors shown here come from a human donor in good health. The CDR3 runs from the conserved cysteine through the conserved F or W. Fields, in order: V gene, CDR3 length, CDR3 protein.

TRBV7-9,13,CASSFTRSNGYTF
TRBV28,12,CASSFQNYEQYF
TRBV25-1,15,CASSVQIYSYNEQFF
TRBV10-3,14,CAIRADRGITEAFF
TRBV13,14,CASSPSGVVETQYF
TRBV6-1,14,CASSLDTKTYEQYF
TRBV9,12,CASSVEGGEAFF
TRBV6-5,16,CASSYALAGVYNEQFF
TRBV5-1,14,CASSSDRGQYEQYF
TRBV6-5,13,CASKTRSYNEQFF
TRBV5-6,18,CASSLVLSGGLGANVLTF
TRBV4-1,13,CASSLQGNTEAFF
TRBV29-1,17,CSVRGWKALTGADTIYF
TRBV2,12,CASNLPTGELFF
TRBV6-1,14,CASSERDSNQPQHF
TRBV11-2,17,CASSFLGSGGAGDTQYF
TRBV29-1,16,CSVVDESNRGLYEQYF
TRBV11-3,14,CASSLDPKASEQFF
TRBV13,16,CASSLEGGSSYNEQFF
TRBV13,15,CASSYRTDYFYEQYF
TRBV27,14,CASSLSWGPYEQYF